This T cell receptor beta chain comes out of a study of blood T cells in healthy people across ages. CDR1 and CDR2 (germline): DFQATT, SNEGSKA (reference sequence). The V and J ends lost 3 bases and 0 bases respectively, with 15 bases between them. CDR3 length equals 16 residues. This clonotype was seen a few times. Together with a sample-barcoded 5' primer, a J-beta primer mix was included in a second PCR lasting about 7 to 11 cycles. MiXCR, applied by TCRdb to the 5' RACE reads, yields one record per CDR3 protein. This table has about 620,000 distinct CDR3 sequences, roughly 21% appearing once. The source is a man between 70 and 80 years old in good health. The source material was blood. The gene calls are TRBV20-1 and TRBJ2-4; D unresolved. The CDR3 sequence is CSARDLSDLAKNIQYF. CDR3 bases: TGCAGTGCTAGGGATCTGTCCGATCTAGCCAAAAACATTCAGTACTTC.